This TCR beta chain was documented in a study of blood T cells in healthy people across ages. This clonotype has a handful of counts. The CDR3 runs to 16 residues. The germline V gene has CDR1 SQVTM and CDR2 ANQGSEA. Then a second PCR, running roughly 7 to 11 cycles, was carried out with a sample-barcoded 5' primer and a J-beta primer mix. Each CDR3 protein gets one entry after TCRdb re-called the 5' RACE reads with MiXCR. The sample lists 1,300,000 or so distinct CDR3 sequences, approximately 60% occurring once. The gene calls are TRBV29-1 and TRBJ2-5, with 14 bases identical to TRBD2. The DNA matches TRBJ2-7 better at its end, which makes the J call doubtful. The TCR originated in a young man in good health. The sequencing input was blood. The CDR3 loop is CSVEDWTSGGQYEQYF. In nucleotides, the CDR3 is TGCAGCGTTGAAGATTGGACTAGCGGGGGGCAGTACGAGCAGTACTTC.